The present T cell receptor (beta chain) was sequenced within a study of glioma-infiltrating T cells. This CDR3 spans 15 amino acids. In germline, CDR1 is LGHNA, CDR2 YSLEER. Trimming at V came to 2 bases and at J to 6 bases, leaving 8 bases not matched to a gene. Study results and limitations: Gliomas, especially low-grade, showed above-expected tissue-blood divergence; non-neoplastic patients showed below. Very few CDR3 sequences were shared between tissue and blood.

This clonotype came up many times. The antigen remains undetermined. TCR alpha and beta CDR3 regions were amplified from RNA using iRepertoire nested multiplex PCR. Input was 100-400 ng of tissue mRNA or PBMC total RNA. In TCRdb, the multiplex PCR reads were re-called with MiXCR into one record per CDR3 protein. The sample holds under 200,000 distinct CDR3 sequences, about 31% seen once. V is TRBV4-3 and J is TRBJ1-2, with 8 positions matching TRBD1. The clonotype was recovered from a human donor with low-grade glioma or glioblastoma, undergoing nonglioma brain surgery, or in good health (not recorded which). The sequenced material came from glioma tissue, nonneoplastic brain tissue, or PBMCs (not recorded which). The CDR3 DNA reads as TGCGCCAGCAGCCAAAATAGGGGGACAGGTGATGGCTACACCTTC. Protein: CASSQNRGTGDGYTF.